This T cell receptor beta chain was documented in a study of blood T cell repertoires in COVID-19. Study context: The United States, Italy and Spain provided the acute and convalescent COVID-19 samples.

V dropped 2 bases and J dropped 3 bases, with 20 bases sitting between them. CDR3 size: 18 residues. Germline CDR1 is SGDLS and CDR2 is YYNGEE. The method was immunoSEQ multiplex PCR; TCRdb's version includes in-frame clones alone and lacks a portion of them. The repertoire holds about 190,000 clones, with 86% as singletons. The sequence was collected from a man between 40 and 49 years old with acute COVID-19. Sequencing was done on a sample of PBMCs or T cells enriched from blood (not recorded which). The V and J genes are TRBV9 and TRBJ2-2; D may be TRBD2 (5 bases). Here the CDR3 DNA reads TGTGCCAGCAGCGTTGGCCGGGGAAATATTCAGGACACCGGGGAGCTGTTTTTT. As protein: CASSVGRGNIQDTGELFF.